This T cell receptor beta chain came from a study of response to subunit inactivated influenza vaccine (dated by TCRdb to the late 2010s). About the full investigation: The study used deep quantitative T cell receptor repertoire profiling to track responses to a trivalent subunit inactivated influenza vaccine.

The library was generated by RT-PCR. Sequenced on an Illumina HiSeq 2500. Using fastp at Q25 and MiXCR, TCRdb reprocessed the public reads and kept productive beta chains. A single entry per CDR3 protein holds the most common genes and DNA from its merged rows. Here the sample has about 780,000 distinct CDR3 sequences; about 18% occur a single time. The ten largest clones represent roughly a tenth of the sample. Points the paper makes about the study in general: The authors proposed that each seasonal influenza vaccination may bring in only a limited number of new T cells.

This clonotype was seen more than once but under ten times. The specificity of this receptor is unknown. Base qualities are not at hand, and no much larger clone is one base apart. CDR1 LNHDA and CDR2 SQIVND are derived from the germline V gene (reference sequence). Between the V and J ends, shortened by 7 bases and 7 bases respectively, the junction contains 20 bases. Taken from cysteine to phenylalanine, the CDR3 has 15 residues. Only the CDR3 DNA is retained, 45 bases long and in frame from the first base. Recombination connected TRBV19 to TRBJ1-5, with an unclear D gene assignment. This TCR was sampled from a man aged 50 to 59 who received an inactivated influenza vaccine. Donor details come from another sample of the same person, matched by shared clones. The sample consisted of PBMCs from blood, taken 5 to 6 days after vaccination. The CDR3 loop reads CASTPYPLPGQPQHF. The DNA is as follows: TGTGCCAGTACCCCGTACCCGCTACCGGGACAGCCCCAGCATTTT.